The TCR beta chain under discussion was sequenced for a study of graft-versus-host responses after intestinal transplantation (dated by TCRdb to about 2021). Notes on the research overall: Multivisceral, liver-intestinal, or isolated intestinal transplants were received by the recipients. Anti-thymocyte globulin induction was given to all recipients, followed by maintenance tacrolimus and steroids for approximately 3 years. Graft-versus-host and host-versus-graft alloreactive T cell clones were tracked in the graft, circulation and bone marrow after intestinal transplantation using bulk TCR-beta CDR3 sequencing. To identify alloreactive clones, pre-transplant mixed lymphocyte reaction products were sequenced and then compared with unstimulated pre-transplant donor and recipient T cells. Of the 20 to 30 intestinal transplant recipients enrolled in the cohort, one of whom was a retransplant, a few patients without pretransplant specimens were excluded. Donor T cell macrochimerism was defined as a peak of at least 4% donor T cells among recipient peripheral blood mononuclear cells. Rather than being sequenced by the commercial service, samples from a few later patients were sequenced in-house on an Illumina MiSeq and processed with MiXCR.

Library method: the immunoSEQ multiplex PCR assay. For most patients, genomic DNA was isolated using the Qiagen DNeasy Blood and Tissue Kit and was shipped frozen to Adaptive Biotechnologies for TCR sequencing. High-throughput TCR-beta CDR3 sequencing of genomic DNA from most patients was performed by Adaptive Biotechnologies. The published analysis was carried out like this. Adaptive's ImmunoSEQ software was the source of the TCR sequencing data for 15 to 20 patients, while a few other patients were processed with MiXCR and VDJtools. To correct CD4 versus CD8 sorting errors, sequences present in both subsets at a frequency ratio below 5:1 were removed. CDR3 nucleotide sequences shared by donor and recipient were removed because the origin of these sequences could not be assigned. To be classed as alloreactive, a clone needed at least 2-fold expansion over unstimulated cells and a minimum CFSE-low frequency of 0.002% (template counts) or 0.001% (read counts). Mappable clones were those detected in sequenced pre-transplant spleen, lymph node, or MLR CFSE-low populations of the donor or recipient. Cumulative frequency of alloreactive clones was calculated as a percentage of all sequences weighted by copy number. The source is immuneACCESS, and TCRdb retained only in-frame sequences with V and J called. Part of the clones is not carried over; for the studies checked, unresolved V genes explain less than half of this, and the remainder is unexplained. That table gives V, J and clone size, and the DNA gave D and trimming. Recorded for this sample are some 140,000 clones; about nine tenths of them occurred a single time. The ten largest account for around 0.2% of the sample.

General conclusions and limits of the study: GvH clones were detected in recipient bone marrow, and some appeared earlier in ileal mucosa or blood, consistent with an intestinal mucosal origin. The relatively low number and heterogeneity of intestinal transplant patients limited the conclusions. In patients with donor T cell macrochimerism, the allografts had high GvH to HvG T cell clonal ratios. Early after transplant, peak levels of circulating GvH clones were associated with declines in HvG clones.

Concerning this clone: Its antigen target is currently unknown. The record has no base qualities; no much larger clone is one base away.

The sample's time point label, decoded: cells obtained before transplantation from donor or recipient. CD3+CD4+ and CD3+CD8+ populations were FACS-sorted from unstimulated pre-transplant donor and recipient cells taken from spleen or lymph nodes. V loses 0 bases of germline sequence and J loses 5 bases, and the interval between the two ends is 13 bases. The germline V gene encodes CDR1 KGHSH and CDR2 LQKENI. The CDR3 measures 15 amino acids from cysteine to phenylalanine. Only the CDR3 DNA stays, 45 bases, in frame from base 1. Sequencing was performed on unstimulated CD4+ T cells sorted from spleen or lymph node cells, taken before intestinal transplant. The sequence joins TRBV18 to TRBJ1-1; tentative D gene TRBD1, with 5 bases matching. The sequence came from a human donor who received an intestinal transplant. CDR3 loop: CASSPPGVKRTEAFF. Here is the DNA: TGTGCCAGCTCACCACCGGGGGTGAAGAGAACTGAAGCTTTCTTT.